Below are 4 T cell receptor beta chains sequenced from a single sample in a study of shared clonotypes between healthy human individuals. The assay was immunoSEQ multiplex PCR, and TCRdb's table has in-frame clones only and misses some. The sample lists over a million clones, 75% to 85% occurring once. The sequenced material came from memory CD4+ T cells from PBMCs. Indicated subset: CD45RA-negative fraction. The receptors originated from a young man in good health. Some clones in this sample may be carry-over from other donors' samples.

The gene calls are TRBV6-1 and TRBJ1-2; D is uncertain. Germline V gives CDR1 MNHNS, CDR2 SASEGT. V was shortened by 3 bases and J by 7 bases, with 12 bases between the two germline ends. The length of the CDR3 is 13 residues. The DNA for the CDR3 is TGTGCCAGCAGTGAGAGAGGGATTGTTGGCTACACCTTC. This translates into CASSERGIVGYTF.

The J gene is TRBJ2-3, the V gene TRBV7-9; D unresolved. The ends were cut back, 5 bases at V and 6 bases at J, with 12 bases in the middle. The CDR3 consists of 13 residues. Germline CDR1 reads SEHNR; CDR2 reads FQNEAQ (reference sequence). CDR3 protein: CASSPDPRDTQYF. The CDR3, as DNA: TGTGCCAGCAGCCCCGACCCGCGCGATACGCAGTATTTT. Combining the CDR3 with reference TRBV7-9 and TRBJ2-3 gives the whole variable domain DTGVSQNPRHKITKRGQNVTFRCDPISEHNRLYWYRQTLGQGPEFLTYFQNEAQLEKSRLLSDRFSAERPKGSFSTLEIQRTEQGDSAMYLCASSPDPRDTQYFGPGTRLTVL.

On this clone itself: A read error may be the cause here, since a much bigger clone is one base away. Different DNA sequences within this sample yield the same CDR3. CDR3 coding DNA: TGTGCCAGCGGACAGGGGTCCTACGAGCAGTACTTC. Translated, it gives CASGQGSYEQYF. The chain employs TRBV28 and TRBJ2-7, with 9 bases matching TRBD1. Germline V gene lookup returns CDR1 MDHEN and CDR2 SYDVKM. Losses at the gene ends were 8 bases for V and 1 base for J; bases not matched to a gene: 0. There are 12 residues in the CDR3.

Turning to this clone: The sample holds other DNA sequences that translate to the same CDR3. This chain connects TRBV5-1 to TRBJ2-1, with 12 bases aligning to TRBD2. This CDR3 has 14 residues. CDR1 is SGHRS, CDR2 YFSETQ, per germline. The junction had 4 bases not matched to a gene; V was cut back by 4 bases and J by 8 bases. The CDR3 DNA reads as TGCGCCAGCAGCCCACGACTAGCGGGAGATGAGCAGTTCTTC. Its protein product is CASSPRLAGDEQFF.